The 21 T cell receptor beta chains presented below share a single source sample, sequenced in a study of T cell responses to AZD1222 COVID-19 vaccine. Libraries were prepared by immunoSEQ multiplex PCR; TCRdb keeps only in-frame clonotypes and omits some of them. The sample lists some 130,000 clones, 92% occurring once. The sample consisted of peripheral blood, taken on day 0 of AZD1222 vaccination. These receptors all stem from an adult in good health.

The CDR3 DNA follows: TGTGCCAGCAGCTTCGACAGGGGAGAAAAACTGTTTTTT. This sequence encodes CASSFDRGEKLFF. This rearrangement joins TRBV7-3 to TRBJ1-4; 8 nucleotides line up with TRBD1. CDR1 SGHTA and CDR2 FQGTGA come from the germline V gene. The length of the CDR3 is 13 residues. After removal of 3 bases from V and 8 bases from J, the junction contained 2 bases not matched to a gene.

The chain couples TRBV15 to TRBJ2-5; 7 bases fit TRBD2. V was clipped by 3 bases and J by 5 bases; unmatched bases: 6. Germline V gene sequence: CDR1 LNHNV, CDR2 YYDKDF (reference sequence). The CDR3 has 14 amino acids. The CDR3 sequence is CATSRGLPGETQYF. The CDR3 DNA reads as TGTGCCACCAGCAGGGGACTACCCGGGGAGACCCAGTACTTC.

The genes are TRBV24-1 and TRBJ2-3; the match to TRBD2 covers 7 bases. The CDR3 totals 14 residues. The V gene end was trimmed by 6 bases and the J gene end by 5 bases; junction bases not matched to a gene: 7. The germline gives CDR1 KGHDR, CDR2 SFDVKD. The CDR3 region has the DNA TGTGCCACCAGTTACAGCGCGGGAGAAGATACGCAGTATTTT. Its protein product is CATSYSAGEDTQYF.

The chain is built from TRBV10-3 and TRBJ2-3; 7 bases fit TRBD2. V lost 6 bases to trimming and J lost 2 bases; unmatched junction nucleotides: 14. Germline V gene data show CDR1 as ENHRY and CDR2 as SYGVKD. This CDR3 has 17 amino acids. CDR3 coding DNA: TGTGCCATCAGGTTTGCCGCGGGGGACTTAAACACAGATACGCAGTATTTT. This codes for CAIRFAAGDLNTDTQYF.

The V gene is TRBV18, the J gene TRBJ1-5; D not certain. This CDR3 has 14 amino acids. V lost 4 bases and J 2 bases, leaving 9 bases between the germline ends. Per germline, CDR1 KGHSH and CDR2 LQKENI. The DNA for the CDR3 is TGTGCCAGCTCACGAGCCGAGGGCAATCAGCCCCAGCATTTT. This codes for CASSRAEGNQPQHF.

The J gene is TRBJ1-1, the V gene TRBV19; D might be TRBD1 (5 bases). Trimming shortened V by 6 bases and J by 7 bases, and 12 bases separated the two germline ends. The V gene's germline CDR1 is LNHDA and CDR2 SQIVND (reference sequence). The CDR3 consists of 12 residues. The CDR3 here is CASRPQGGEAFF. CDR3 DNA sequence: TGTGCCAGTAGACCGCAGGGAGGTGAAGCTTTCTTT.

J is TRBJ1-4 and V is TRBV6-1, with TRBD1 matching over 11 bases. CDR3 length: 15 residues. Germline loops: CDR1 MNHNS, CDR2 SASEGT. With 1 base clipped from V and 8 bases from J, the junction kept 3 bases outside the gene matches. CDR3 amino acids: CASSEGGTGGEKLFF. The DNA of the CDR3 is TGTGCCAGCAGTGAAGGAGGGACAGGGGGGGAAAAACTGTTTTTT.

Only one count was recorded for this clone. The CDR3 DNA sequence: TGTGCCACCAGCAGAGATAGGAGTGGGGGGGAGCTGTTTTTT. Translation gives CATSRDRSGGELFF. This chain uses TRBV15 with TRBJ2-2; D ambiguous. Germline CDR1 reads LNHNV; CDR2 reads YYDKDF (reference sequence). The V and J ends lost 0 bases and 8 bases respectively, with 10 bases between them. The CDR3 loop spans 14 amino acids.

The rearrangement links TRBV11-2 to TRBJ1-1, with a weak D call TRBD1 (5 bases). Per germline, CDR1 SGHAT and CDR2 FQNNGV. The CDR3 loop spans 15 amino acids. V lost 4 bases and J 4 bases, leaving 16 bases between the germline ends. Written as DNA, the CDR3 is TGTGCCAGCAGCTCCTGGGGCCGGGGCGGCACTGAAGCTTTCTTT. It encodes CASSSWGRGGTEAFF.

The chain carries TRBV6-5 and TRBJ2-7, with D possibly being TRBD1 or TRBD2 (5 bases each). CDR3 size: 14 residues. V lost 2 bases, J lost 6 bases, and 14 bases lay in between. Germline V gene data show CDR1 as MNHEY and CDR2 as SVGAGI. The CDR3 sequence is CASSYDLPGREQYF. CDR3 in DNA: TGTGCCAGCAGTTACGACCTCCCGGGGCGCGAGCAGTACTTC.

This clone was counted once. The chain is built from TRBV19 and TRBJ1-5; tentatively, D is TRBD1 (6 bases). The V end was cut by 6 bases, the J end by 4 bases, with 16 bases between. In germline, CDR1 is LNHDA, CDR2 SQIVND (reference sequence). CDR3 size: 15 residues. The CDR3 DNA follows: TGTGCCAGTAGGTTGGGGGCCCAGACGAATCAGCCCCAGCATTTT. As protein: CASRLGAQTNQPQHF.

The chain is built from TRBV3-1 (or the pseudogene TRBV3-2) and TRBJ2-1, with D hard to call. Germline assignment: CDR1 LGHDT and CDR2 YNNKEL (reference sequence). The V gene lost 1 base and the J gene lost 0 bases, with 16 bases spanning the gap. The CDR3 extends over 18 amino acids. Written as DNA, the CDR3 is TGTGCCAGCAGCCAAGTAAGCATCAGGTCCTTCTCCTACAATGAGCAGTTCTTC. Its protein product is CASSQVSIRSFSYNEQFF.

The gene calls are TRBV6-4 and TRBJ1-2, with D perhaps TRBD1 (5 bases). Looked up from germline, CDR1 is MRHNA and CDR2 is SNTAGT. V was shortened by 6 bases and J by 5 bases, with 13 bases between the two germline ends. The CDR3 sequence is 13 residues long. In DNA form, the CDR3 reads TGTGCCAGCAGCAGGGAGTCTTGGTATGGCTACACCTTC. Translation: CASSRESWYGYTF.

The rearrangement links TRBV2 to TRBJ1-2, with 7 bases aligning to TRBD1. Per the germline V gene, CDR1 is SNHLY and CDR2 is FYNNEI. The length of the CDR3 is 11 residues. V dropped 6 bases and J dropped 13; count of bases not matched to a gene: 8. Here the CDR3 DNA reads TGTGCCAGCAGCATGGACAGGAAAGCCACCTTC. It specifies CASSMDRKATF.

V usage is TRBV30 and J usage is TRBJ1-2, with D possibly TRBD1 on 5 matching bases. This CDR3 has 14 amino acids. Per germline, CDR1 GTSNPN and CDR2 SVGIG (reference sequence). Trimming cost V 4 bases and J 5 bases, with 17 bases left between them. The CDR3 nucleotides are TGTGCCTGGACAATGGGGCATCAGGGTTATGGCTACACCTTC. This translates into CAWTMGHQGYGYTF.

The DNA of the CDR3 is TGTGCCAGCAGCGGGGGTGGCGGGAGGATTCCAGATACGCAGTATTTT. Its translation is CASSGGGGRIPDTQYF. The V and J genes are TRBV9 and TRBJ2-3; TRBD2 matches 8 bases. The CDR3 contains 16 residues. V lost 3 bases and J lost 4; bases outside the gene matches: 10. CDR1 and CDR2 from the germline V gene are SGDLS and YYNGEE.

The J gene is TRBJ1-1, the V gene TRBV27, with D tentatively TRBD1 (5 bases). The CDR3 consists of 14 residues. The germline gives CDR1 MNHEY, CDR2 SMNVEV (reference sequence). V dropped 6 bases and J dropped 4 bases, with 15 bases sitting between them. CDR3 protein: CASSQGTVGTEAFF. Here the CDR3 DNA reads TGTGCCAGCAGCCAGGGAACCGTGGGCACTGAAGCTTTCTTT.

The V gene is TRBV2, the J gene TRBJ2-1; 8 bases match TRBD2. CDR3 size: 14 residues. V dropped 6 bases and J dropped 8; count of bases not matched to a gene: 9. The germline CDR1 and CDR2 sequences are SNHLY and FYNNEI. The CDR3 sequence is CASSWTSIGDEQFF. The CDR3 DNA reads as TGTGCCAGCAGCTGGACTAGCATCGGGGATGAGCAGTTCTTC.

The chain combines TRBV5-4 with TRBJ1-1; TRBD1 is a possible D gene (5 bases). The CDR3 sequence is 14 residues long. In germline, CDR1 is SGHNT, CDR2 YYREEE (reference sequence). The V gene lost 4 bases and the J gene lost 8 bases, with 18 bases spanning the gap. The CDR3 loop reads CASSQGAGRLEAFF. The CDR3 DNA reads TGTGCCAGCAGCCAAGGGGCAGGCCGTTTGGAAGCTTTCTTT.

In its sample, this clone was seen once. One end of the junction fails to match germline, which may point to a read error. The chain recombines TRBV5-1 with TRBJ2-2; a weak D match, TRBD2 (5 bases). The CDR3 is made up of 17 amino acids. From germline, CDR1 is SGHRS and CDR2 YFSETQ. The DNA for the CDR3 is TGCGCCAGCCGCTTCCCGCGGGCTACCCAACGTCCCGGGGAGCTGTTTTTT. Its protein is CASRFPRATQRPGELFF. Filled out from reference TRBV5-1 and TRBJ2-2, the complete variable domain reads KAGVTQTPRYLIKTRGQQVTLSCSPISGHRSVSWYQQTPGQGLQFLFEYFSETQRNKGNFPGRFSGRQFSNSRSEMNVSTLELGDSALYLCASRFPRATQRPGELFFGEGSRLTVL.

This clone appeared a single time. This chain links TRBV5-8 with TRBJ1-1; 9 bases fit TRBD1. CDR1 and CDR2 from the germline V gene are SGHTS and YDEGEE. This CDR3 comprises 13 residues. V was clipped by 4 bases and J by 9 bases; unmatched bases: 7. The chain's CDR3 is CASSGGQGAKAFF. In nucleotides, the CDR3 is TGTGCCAGCAGCGGGGGACAGGGAGCTAAAGCTTTCTTT.